One sample yielded the 26 T cell receptor beta chains listed below, sequenced in a study of neurological immune-mediated disorders. One entry per CDR3 protein, called by TCRdb with MiXCR from the 5' RACE reads. The repertoire holds about 80,000 distinct CDR3 sequences, under 10% seen once, with 1.7% in the top ten. The sequenced sample was PBMCs. All receptors come from a man over 45 in good health.

This clonotype was counted many times. This chain connects TRBV7-3 to TRBJ2-6; D is unclear. CDR1 is SGHTA, CDR2 FQGTGA, per germline. V was clipped by 0 bases and J by 1 base, with 4 bases between them. CDR3 length equals 15 residues. The CDR3 sequence: CASSLTVSGANVLTF. Written as DNA, the CDR3 is TGTGCCAGCAGCTTAACGGTGTCTGGGGCCAACGTCCTGACTTTC.

This clonotype was counted at least ten times. The chain recombines TRBV20-1 with TRBJ1-4; 7 bases match TRBD1. This CDR3 comprises 13 residues. Germline V CDR1 and CDR2: DFQATT, SNEGSKA (reference sequence). V was pared by 6 bases and J by 5 bases, with 6 bases of the junction left unmatched. The CDR3 DNA follows: TGCAGTGCCCCGGACAGGATGAATGAAAAACTGTTTTTT. Its translation: CSAPDRMNEKLFF.

This clonotype has a count of ten or more. This chain uses TRBV28 with TRBJ2-1, with 11 bases that match TRBD2. V was clipped by 6 bases and J by 4 bases; unmatched bases: 2. The germline V gene encodes CDR1 MDHEN and CDR2 SYDVKM. The CDR3 has 14 residues. CDR3 protein: CASRVAGGYNEQFF. DNA of the CDR3: TGTGCCAGCAGGGTAGCGGGAGGGTACAATGAGCAGTTCTTC.

This clonotype has ten or more counts. This chain connects TRBV20-1 to TRBJ2-7, with no clear D. Germline V gene sequence: CDR1 DFQATT, CDR2 SNEGSKA (reference sequence). The CDR3 loop spans 12 amino acids. V was cut by 4 bases and J by 3 bases, with 10 bases left in between. CDR3 residues: CSATAPNYEQYF. The CDR3 region has the DNA TGCAGTGCTACGGCACCCAACTACGAGCAGTACTTC.

This clonotype was seen many times. The V and J genes are TRBV5-1 and TRBJ2-7, with 10 bases lining up with TRBD2. Germline loops: CDR1 SGHRS, CDR2 YFSETQ. The CDR3 is made up of 15 amino acids. The J segment lost 5 bases and the V segment lost 5 bases, leaving 10 bases of the junction unmatched. DNA for the CDR3: TGCGCCAGCAGAATTAATAGCGGGAGGAACAACGAGCAGTACTTC. Protein: CASRINSGRNNEQYF.

The sample holds many counts of this clonotype. This rearrangement joins TRBV20-1 to TRBJ1-1; the D is unclear. V dropped 0 bases and J dropped 6 bases, with 23 bases sitting between them. The germline V gene encodes CDR1 DFQATT and CDR2 SNEGSKA (reference sequence). This CDR3 is 17 amino acids long. DNA of the CDR3: TGCAGTGCTAGAGATGCGGTATCCCCGGATCTTTTTTCTGAAGCTTTCTTT. It codes for CSARDAVSPDLFSEAFF.

In its sample, this clonotype was seen many times. The V gene is TRBV28, the J gene TRBJ1-4; no firm D call. The germline V and J ends were trimmed by 5 bases and 6 bases, with 7 bases remaining between them. Germline CDR1 and CDR2: MDHEN and SYDVKM. The CDR3 contains 12 residues. The CDR3: CASSQTDEKLFF. CDR3 nucleotide sequence: TGTGCCAGCAGTCAGACGGATGAAAAACTGTTTTTT.

This clonotype has a count of ten or more. The J gene is TRBJ2-3, the V gene TRBV7-6; the match to TRBD1 covers 7 bases. CDR1 and CDR2 (germline): SGHVS, FNYEAQ. V gave up 7 bases and J gave up 0 bases; unmatched junction bases: 1. The CDR3 has 13 residues. The CDR3 bases are TGTGCCAGCAAGGGACAGAGCACAGATACGCAGTATTTT. Residues: CASKGQSTDTQYF.

This clonotype was detected many times. The gene calls are TRBV3-1 and TRBJ2-7; D gene uncertain. The V gene's germline CDR1 is LGHDT and CDR2 YNNKEL (reference sequence). Trimming shortened V by 5 bases and J by 3 bases, and 8 bases separated the two germline ends. The CDR3 is 12 residues long. This CDR3 reads CASSAQSYEQYF. CDR3 DNA: TGTGCCAGCAGCGCTCAAAGCTACGAGCAGTACTTC.

This clonotype was detected ten times or more. The chain combines TRBV7-2 with TRBJ2-7; TRBD1 agrees at 9 bases. From germline, CDR1 is SGHTA and CDR2 FQGNSA. The CDR3 is made up of 15 amino acids. Germline trimming cut 5 bases from V and 1 base from J; bases unmatched to any gene: 6. In DNA form, the CDR3 reads TGTGCCAGCAGCGGCACAGGGGGCAGATCCTACGAGCAGTACTTC. Its protein is CASSGTGGRSYEQYF. The variable domain in full, with the rest retrieved from reference TRBV7-2 and TRBJ2-7, is GAGVSQSPSNKVTEKGKDVELRCDPISGHTALYWYRQSLGQGLEFLIYFQGNSAPDKSGLPSDRFSAERTGGSVSTLTIQRTQQEDSAVYLCASSGTGGRSYEQYFGPGTRLTVT.

This clonotype was found many times. The chain has TRBV3-1 and TRBJ2-7; 7 bases align to TRBD1. CDR3 length equals 12 residues. With 3 bases clipped from V and 6 bases from J, the junction kept 2 bases outside the gene matches. Germline V gives CDR1 LGHDT, CDR2 YNNKEL (reference sequence). The CDR3 is CASSHNRGEQYF. The CDR3 DNA follows: TGTGCCAGCAGCCACAACAGGGGCGAGCAGTACTTC.

This clonotype has at least ten counts. The chain carries TRBV4-1 and TRBJ2-2; 7 positions agree with TRBD2. V gave up 4 bases and J gave up 4 bases; unmatched junction bases: 9. The CDR3 runs to 16 residues. Germline CDR1 and CDR2: MGHRA and YSYEKL. CDR3 coding DNA: TGCGCCAGCAGCCCCTCCGGGACTACGGGCACCGGGGAGCTGTTTTTT. Translation gives CASSPSGTTGTGELFF.

This clonotype was seen ten or more times. This chain connects TRBV28 to TRBJ2-3; D is tentatively TRBD1 or TRBD2 (5 bases each). The germline CDR1 and CDR2 sequences are MDHEN and SYDVKM. This CDR3 spans 16 amino acids. The V end was cut by 5 bases, the J end by 0 bases, with 15 bases between. The CDR3 loop reads CASSLGAIISTDTQYF. The CDR3, as DNA: TGTGCCAGCAGTCTCGGGGCGATCATCAGCACAGATACGCAGTATTTT.

The genes are TRBV13 and TRBJ1-1; D might be TRBD1 (5 bases). This CDR3 is 16 amino acids long. Trimming took off 6 bases at V and 6 bases at J, with 23 bases between the two ends. Per germline, CDR1 PRHDT and CDR2 FYEKMQ (reference sequence). CDR3 region: CASSSSERVRGAEAFF. The CDR3, as DNA: TGTGCCAGCAGTTCATCTGAGAGGGTTAGGGGCGCTGAAGCTTTCTTT.

This clonotype was seen many times. V and J are TRBV5-1 and TRBJ2-7, with D perhaps matching TRBD1 or TRBD2 (5 bases each). The germline gives CDR1 SGHRS, CDR2 YFSETQ. V lost 2 bases to trimming and J lost 4 bases, with 16 bases between them. The CDR3 spans 15 residues. The CDR3 sequence: CASSFETPGRYEQYF. In nucleotides, the CDR3 is TGCGCCAGCAGCTTTGAGACACCGGGACGGTACGAGCAGTACTTC.

This clonotype was recorded many times. The V gene is TRBV14, the J gene TRBJ2-6, with TRBD1 matching over 9 bases. Unmatched junction bases numbered 7, after V lost 4 bases and J lost 0 bases. CDR1 and CDR2 (germline): SGHDN, FVKESK. This CDR3 contains 18 residues. CDR3 region: CASSPWTGAPSGANVLTF. As DNA, the CDR3 is TGTGCCAGCAGCCCCTGGACAGGGGCCCCCTCTGGGGCCAACGTCCTGACTTTC.

This clonotype was detected ten times or more. The chain employs TRBV10-3 and TRBJ1-2, with unresolved D. Germline CDR1 is ENHRY and CDR2 is SYGVKD. V dropped 0 bases and J dropped 8 bases, with 22 bases sitting between them. The CDR3 totals 17 residues. CDR3 residues: CAISESRNIGGSSGYTF. CDR3 DNA sequence: TGTGCCATCAGTGAGTCGAGGAACATAGGAGGGTCGAGCGGCTACACCTTC.

This clonotype was detected many times. The J gene is TRBJ2-5, the V gene TRBV5-1, with 9 bases lining up with TRBD1. V was clipped by 5 bases and J by 10 bases; unmatched bases: 6. This CDR3 comprises 12 residues. Germline CDR1 is SGHRS and CDR2 is YFSETQ. The CDR3 sequence: CASRETGGFQYF. Written as DNA, the CDR3 is TGCGCCAGCAGGGAGACAGGGGGTTTCCAGTACTTC.

The chain has TRBV2 and TRBJ2-5; perhaps TRBD1 as D (5 bases). Germline lookup yields CDR1 SNHLY and CDR2 FYNNEI. Trimming took off 0 bases at V and 4 bases at J, with 6 bases between the two ends. This CDR3 is built from 13 residues. CDR3 loop: CASSEAQGETQYF. CDR3 nucleotide sequence: TGTGCCAGCAGTGAAGCGCAGGGAGAGACCCAGTACTTC.

This clonotype was seen many times. The V and J genes are TRBV6-1 and TRBJ2-3; D is uncertain. The V gene's germline CDR1 is MNHNS and CDR2 SASEGT. The CDR3 spans 13 residues. Trimming removed 0 bases at V and 6 bases at J, with 7 bases between. For the CDR3, the DNA is TGTGCCAGCAGTGAAGCGCTGAGGGATACGCAGTATTTT. The encoded protein is CASSEALRDTQYF.

This clonotype appeared many times. This sequence joins TRBV5-5 and TRBJ1-2; D gene unclear. The CDR3 contains 15 residues. V lost 6 bases to trimming and J lost 7 bases, with 22 bases between them. Per germline, CDR1 SGHKS and CDR2 YYEKEE (reference sequence). Here the CDR3 reads CASTNWRVTDRGYTF. The CDR3 nucleotides are TGTGCCAGCACCAATTGGAGGGTAACTGATCGTGGCTACACCTTC.

Remarks on this clonotype: A much larger clonotype is one base distant, so this may be a read error. The V gene is TRBV12-3 or TRBV12-4, the J gene TRBJ2-1; D may be TRBD2 (5 bases). The length of the CDR3 is 13 residues. V was cut by 5 bases and J by 9 bases, with 14 bases left in between. The CDR3 DNA reads TGTGCCAGCAGTGTACTAGGTTCCAGTGAGCAGTTCTTC. Amino acid sequence: CASSVLGSSEQFF.

This clonotype appeared a single time. One junction end disagrees with the germline gene, perhaps due to a read error. This chain uses TRBV5-1 with TRBJ1-1; D unclear. CDR3 length: 13 amino acids. CDR1 is SGHRS and CDR2 is YFSETQ in the germline V gene. The CDR3 sequence is CACSFQGNTEAFF. The DNA for the CDR3 is TGCGCCTGCAGCTTTCAAGGGAACACTGAAGCTTTCTTT.

There are many counts of this clonotype. This chain connects TRBV7-2 to TRBJ2-2; D not certain. V was clipped by 8 bases and J by 6 bases, with 7 bases between them. Germline V CDR1 and CDR2: SGHTA, FQGNSA. The CDR3 loop spans 11 amino acids. The CDR3 bases are TGTGCCAGCGGAAAGTCCGGGGAGCTGTTTTTT. As protein: CASGKSGELFF.

In this sample, this clonotype turned up many times. The J gene is TRBJ2-7, the V gene TRBV4-2, with 11 bases aligning to TRBD1. Germline V gene sequence: CDR1 LGHNA, CDR2 YNFKEQ. The V segment lost 2 bases and the J segment 3 bases; nucleotides outside the gene matches: 6. This CDR3 is 16 amino acids long. The CDR3 protein is CASSQRTGGLIYEQYF. The CDR3 DNA sequence: TGTGCCAGCAGCCAACGGACAGGGGGCTTGATCTACGAGCAGTACTTC.

The table lists this clonotype with many counts. The chain has TRBV7-2 and TRBJ1-1, with unresolved D. V gave up 4 bases and J gave up 2 bases, with 8 bases separating them. The germline V gene has CDR1 SGHTA and CDR2 FQGNSA. This CDR3 is 13 amino acids long. DNA for the CDR3: TGTGCCAGCAGCTACGACCCCAACACTGAAGCTTTCTTT. It specifies CASSYDPNTEAFF.